This TCR beta chain was obtained from a study of cytotoxic CD8 clonotypes in ibrutinib-treated CLL. TCRdb's copy holds only in-frame clones and misses some; the assay was immunoSEQ multiplex PCR. In the table there are some 150,000 clones, approximately 81% of which are singletons. The length of the CDR3 is 17 residues. Germline V gene data show CDR1 as SGHAT and CDR2 as FQNNGV. With 5 bases clipped from V and 1 base from J, the junction kept 13 bases outside the gene matches. This chain connects TRBV11-2 to TRBJ1-2; 7 bases fit TRBD1. The sequence was collected from a human donor with chronic lymphocytic leukemia. The source was PBMCs, collected after 12 months of ibrutinib treatment. The CDR3 DNA reads TGTGCCAGCAGCATGACAGGGTCGGTCGTATTTAACTATGGCTACACCTTC. This codes for CASSMTGSVVFNYGYTF.